Listed below are T cell receptor beta chains from one sample, sequenced in a study of blood T cell repertoires in COVID-19. Clones were sequenced by immunoSEQ multiplex PCR, and TCRdb holds only the in-frame ones, with some missing. The sample contains 200,000 or so clones, approximately 91% of which appear only once. Sample: peripheral blood. The source is a man aged 65-85 years with active or convalescent COVID-19. Each CDR3 is given with its conserved first and last residue. A D gene is named only where the DNA matches it firmly. A row's size may be missing; if present it is once, few, many or a size class.

CDR3nt: TGTGCCAGCAGTTCGGGACATACGAACAATGAGCAGTTCTTC; CDR3aa: CASSSGHTNNEQFF; j_gene: TRBJ2-1; len: 14; v_gene: TRBV5-6; abundance: once; d_gene: NA
CDR3nt: TGTGCCAGTAGCTTACAGGGAGAGTTAGCCGGGGAGCTGTTTTTT; CDR3aa: CASSLQGELAGELFF; j_gene: TRBJ2-2; len: 15; v_gene: TRBV19; abundance: NA; d_gene: NA
CDR3nt: TGTGCCAGCAGTGCGGGGGGCGCGAAGGGCTACACCTTC; CDR3aa: CASSAGGAKGYTF; j_gene: TRBJ1-2; len: 13; v_gene: TRBV25-1; abundance: NA; d_gene: NA
CDR3nt: TGTGCCACCAGCAGACACAACAGGGTTGGGGCCAACGTCCTGACTTTC; CDR3aa: CATSRHNRVGANVLTF; j_gene: TRBJ2-6; len: 16; v_gene: TRBV15; abundance: NA; d_gene: NA
CDR3nt: TGCGCCAGCAGCCAAGATCTTAGACAGTTGTATGGCTACACCTTC; CDR3aa: CASSQDLRQLYGYTF; j_gene: TRBJ1-2; len: 15; v_gene: TRBV4-3; abundance: NA; d_gene: NA
CDR3nt: TGTGCCACCAGCATACAGGTTTCTGGTCAGCCCCAGCATTTT; CDR3aa: CATSIQVSGQPQHF; j_gene: TRBJ1-5; len: 14; v_gene: TRBV15; abundance: NA; d_gene: NA
CDR3nt: TGTGCCAGCAGTTGGGAGGGGAGTGAAAAACTGTTTTTT; CDR3aa: CASSWEGSEKLFF; j_gene: TRBJ1-4; len: 13; v_gene: TRBV11-2; abundance: NA; d_gene: NA
CDR3nt: TGTGCCAGCCGTCTGAGCTCCTACAATGAGCAGTTCTTC; CDR3aa: CASRLSSYNEQFF; j_gene: TRBJ2-1; len: 13; v_gene: TRBV11-2; abundance: NA; d_gene: NA
CDR3nt: TGTGCCAGCAGCTTCCTAGCGGGGGGGAACACCGGGGAGCTGTTTTTT; CDR3aa: CASSFLAGGNTGELFF; j_gene: TRBJ2-2; len: 16; v_gene: TRBV11-2; abundance: NA; d_gene: TRBD2
CDR3nt: TGTGCCAGCAGCAACCCATGGGGGGGGACCGGGGAGCTGTTTTTT; CDR3aa: CASSNPWGGTGELFF; j_gene: TRBJ2-2; len: 15; v_gene: TRBV7-8; abundance: NA; d_gene: TRBD2
CDR3nt: TGTGCCAGCAGTTACGGGCAGACTACTAAGAACACTGAAGCTTTCTTT; CDR3aa: CASSYGQTTKNTEAFF; j_gene: TRBJ1-1; len: 16; v_gene: TRBV6-2/TRBV6-3; abundance: NA; d_gene: NA
CDR3nt: TGTGCCAGCAGTAAGGACAGGGTCACAGATACGCAGTATTTT; CDR3aa: CASSKDRVTDTQYF; j_gene: TRBJ2-3; len: 14; v_gene: TRBV2; abundance: NA; d_gene: TRBD1
CDR3nt: TGTGCCAGCAGTGGAGCGGGAGGATTTATTTACGAGCAGTACTTC; CDR3aa: CASSGAGGFIYEQYF; j_gene: TRBJ2-7; len: 15; v_gene: TRBV28; abundance: NA; d_gene: TRBD2
CDR3nt: TGTGCCAGCAGTTACTCAACCGGGACAGGGGGCTTCGGCTACACCTTC; CDR3aa: CASSYSTGTGGFGYTF; j_gene: TRBJ1-2; len: 16; v_gene: TRBV6-5; abundance: NA; d_gene: TRBD1
CDR3nt: TGTGCCACCAGTGACCGGACAGCCAGCTCCTACAATGAGCAGTTCTTC; CDR3aa: CATSDRTASSYNEQFF; j_gene: TRBJ2-1; len: 16; v_gene: TRBV24-1; abundance: NA; d_gene: NA
CDR3nt: TGTGCCAGTAAGGGAGCGGGGAGCTCGAACACCGGGGAGCTGTTTTTT; CDR3aa: CASKGAGSSNTGELFF; j_gene: TRBJ2-2; len: 16; v_gene: TRBV19; abundance: NA; d_gene: TRBD2
CDR3nt: TGTGCCAGCACCCCGGTGGGGGGGAACAATCAGCCCCAGCATTTT; CDR3aa: CASTPVGGNNQPQHF; j_gene: TRBJ1-5; len: 15; v_gene: TRBV7-8; abundance: NA; d_gene: NA
CDR3nt: TGTGCCAGCAGAACCGGGACAGGCTCCTACGAGCAGTACTTC; CDR3aa: CASRTGTGSYEQYF; j_gene: TRBJ2-7; len: 14; v_gene: TRBV11-2; abundance: NA; d_gene: TRBD1
CDR3nt: TGTGCCAGCAGTTCCTCCGGCGGGGTTCAAAATGTCGGGGAGCTGTTTTTT; CDR3aa: CASSSSGGVQNVGELFF; j_gene: TRBJ2-2; len: 17; v_gene: TRBV27; abundance: NA; d_gene: NA
CDR3nt: TGTGCCAGCAGCCCGGATCTAGCGGGGGCCTCCTACGAGCAGTACTTC; CDR3aa: CASSPDLAGASYEQYF; j_gene: TRBJ2-7; len: 16; v_gene: TRBV11-2; abundance: NA; d_gene: TRBD2
CDR3nt: TGCGCCAGCAGTGAGAAGCGGGAGGAGGAGAGTGAGCAGTTCTTC; CDR3aa: CASSEKREEESEQFF; j_gene: TRBJ2-1; len: 15; v_gene: TRBV10-1; abundance: NA; d_gene: TRBD2
CDR3nt: TGCAGCGTTCAGGGCCCATTGGGGCCCCAGCATTTT; CDR3aa: CSVQGPLGPQHF; j_gene: TRBJ1-5; len: 12; v_gene: TRBV29-1; abundance: NA; d_gene: NA
CDR3nt: TGTGCCAGTACCCCCTGGGAGGGGACCGGGGAGCTGTTTTTT; CDR3aa: CASTPWEGTGELFF; j_gene: TRBJ2-2; len: 14; v_gene: TRBV19; abundance: NA; d_gene: TRBD2
CDR3nt: TGTGCCAGCAGCGTAGGAGTTAGCGGGGGCAAAGAGACCCAGTACTTC; CDR3aa: CASSVGVSGGKETQYF; j_gene: TRBJ2-5; len: 16; v_gene: TRBV9; abundance: NA; d_gene: TRBD2
CDR3nt: TGTGCCAGCAGTGAATGGAGAGGACAGAACACCGGGGAGCTGTTTTTT; CDR3aa: CASSEWRGQNTGELFF; j_gene: TRBJ2-2; len: 16; v_gene: TRBV6-1; abundance: NA; d_gene: NA
CDR3nt: TGTGCCAGCAAAATAGGGAGCGGTCAGCCCCAGCATTTT; CDR3aa: CASKIGSGQPQHF; j_gene: TRBJ1-5; len: 13; v_gene: TRBV6-5; abundance: NA; d_gene: NA
CDR3nt: TGTGCCAGCAGCCTGGGGGGGAATAGGAATGAGCAGTTCTTC; CDR3aa: CASSLGGNRNEQFF; j_gene: TRBJ2-1; len: 14; v_gene: TRBV6-6; abundance: NA; d_gene: TRBD2
CDR3nt: TGTGCCAGCAGCTTCTCTAGCGGGGCTAATGAGCAGTTCTTC; CDR3aa: CASSFSSGANEQFF; j_gene: TRBJ2-1; len: 14; v_gene: TRBV5-4; abundance: NA; d_gene: TRBD2
CDR3nt: TGTGCCAGCAGACCTCGGGACAGGACCAATCAGCCCCAGCATTTT; CDR3aa: CASRPRDRTNQPQHF; j_gene: TRBJ1-5; len: 15; v_gene: TRBV6-6; abundance: NA; d_gene: TRBD1
CDR3nt: TGCGCCAGCAGAAGGACGCCGATCGGGGATGAGCAGTTCTTC; CDR3aa: CASRRTPIGDEQFF; j_gene: TRBJ2-1; len: 14; v_gene: TRBV10-2; abundance: NA; d_gene: NA
CDR3nt: TGTGCCAGCAGTCTGCCAGGGGGCCAAGAGACCCAGTACTTC; CDR3aa: CASSLPGGQETQYF; j_gene: TRBJ2-5; len: 14; v_gene: TRBV28; abundance: NA; d_gene: TRBD1
CDR3nt: TGTGCCAGCAAGGACAGGGGCTCCTATAATTCACCCCTCCACTTT; CDR3aa: CASKDRGSYNSPLHF; j_gene: TRBJ1-6; len: 15; v_gene: TRBV6-5; abundance: once; d_gene: TRBD1
CDR3nt: TGTGCCAGCAGCGGCCCCGGACAGCTGAGCACTGAAGCTTTCTTT; CDR3aa: CASSGPGQLSTEAFF; j_gene: TRBJ1-1; len: 15; v_gene: TRBV9; abundance: NA; d_gene: NA
CDR3nt: TGTGCCAGCAGTTTATTGGCGGGAGGGTTGAGCGGGGAGCTGTTTTTT; CDR3aa: CASSLLAGGLSGELFF; j_gene: TRBJ2-2; len: 16; v_gene: TRBV28; abundance: NA; d_gene: TRBD2
CDR3nt: TGTGCCAGCCGCCACGGGAGCTCCTACAATGAGCAGTTCTTC; CDR3aa: CASRHGSSYNEQFF; j_gene: TRBJ2-1; len: 14; v_gene: TRBV6-5; abundance: NA; d_gene: NA
CDR3nt: TGTGCCAGCAGCTTATCCCGGACAGGGCAATATAATTCACCCCTCCACTTT; CDR3aa: CASSLSRTGQYNSPLHF; j_gene: TRBJ1-6; len: 17; v_gene: TRBV11-2; abundance: NA; d_gene: TRBD1
CDR3nt: TGTGCCACGACCGCCGGGATCGATACGCAGTATTTT; CDR3aa: CATTAGIDTQYF; j_gene: TRBJ2-3; len: 12; v_gene: TRBV10-3; abundance: NA; d_gene: NA
CDR3nt: TGCGCCAGCAGTAGCGGGAGCGCCACCTACGAGCAGTACTTC; CDR3aa: CASSSGSATYEQYF; j_gene: TRBJ2-7; len: 14; v_gene: TRBV5-1; abundance: NA; d_gene: TRBD2
CDR3nt: TGTGCCAGCAGCGCAACCTCTCCCGCCGGGCCCAGCGGGACCCAGTACTTC; CDR3aa: CASSATSPAGPSGTQYF; j_gene: TRBJ2-5; len: 17; v_gene: TRBV9; abundance: once; d_gene: NA
CDR3nt: TGTGCCAGCAGCTTAGAAAGACAGTTCGACCCAGGAAACACCATATATTTT; CDR3aa: CASSLERQFDPGNTIYF; j_gene: TRBJ1-3; len: 17; v_gene: TRBV7-8; abundance: NA; d_gene: NA
CDR3nt: TGTGCTAGTGGTTTCGGGACAGGGGACTACGAGCAGTACTTC; CDR3aa: CASGFGTGDYEQYF; j_gene: TRBJ2-7; len: 14; v_gene: TRBV12-5; abundance: few; d_gene: TRBD1
CDR3nt: TGTGCCAGCAGCGTAGCGGGAGCCTACGAGCAGTACTTC; CDR3aa: CASSVAGAYEQYF; j_gene: TRBJ2-7; len: 13; v_gene: TRBV7-9; abundance: NA; d_gene: TRBD2
CDR3nt: TGTGCCAGCAGTTTACCGGGACAGGGTAGCACAGATACGCAGTATTTT; CDR3aa: CASSLPGQGSTDTQYF; j_gene: TRBJ2-3; len: 16; v_gene: TRBV28; abundance: NA; d_gene: TRBD1
CDR3nt: TGTGCCAGCACCAGGGGCGGATATGGCTACACCTTC; CDR3aa: CASTRGGYGYTF; j_gene: TRBJ1-2; len: 12; v_gene: TRBV28; abundance: NA; d_gene: NA
CDR3nt: TGCGCCAGCAGCCCCACAGGAGATACCCTGAACACTGAAGCTTTCTTT; CDR3aa: CASSPTGDTLNTEAFF; j_gene: TRBJ1-1; len: 16; v_gene: TRBV5-1; abundance: NA; d_gene: NA